Included here is one T cell receptor beta chain sequence, with context. Its antigen is unknown. The CDR3 length is 16 residues. Germline CDR1 and CDR2: MNHEY and SVGAGI. The V and J ends lost 0 bases and 4 bases respectively, with 16 bases between them. This specimen belongs to a study of T cell responses to AZD1222 COVID-19 vaccine. Study results and caveats: Donors in the cohort were predominantly white British and more often female, and clonal diversity was possibly underestimated. Of spike-specific TCRs, nearly half reportedly target regions left unmutated in variants.

Some clones are missing from TCRdb's copy, which holds only in-frame ones; the method was immunoSEQ multiplex PCR. The sample includes 100,000 to 150,000 clones, about 90% of them seen just once. The origin of this receptor is an adult in good health. The sequencing here drew on peripheral blood, taken on day 0 of MenACWY control vaccination. This sequence joins TRBV6-5 and TRBJ2-7; perhaps TRBD2 as D (6 bases). The CDR3 DNA sequence: TGTGCCAGCAGTTACTCTGCGGGGTCGGCGGGATACGAGCAGTACTTC. This gives the protein CASSYSAGSAGYEQYF.